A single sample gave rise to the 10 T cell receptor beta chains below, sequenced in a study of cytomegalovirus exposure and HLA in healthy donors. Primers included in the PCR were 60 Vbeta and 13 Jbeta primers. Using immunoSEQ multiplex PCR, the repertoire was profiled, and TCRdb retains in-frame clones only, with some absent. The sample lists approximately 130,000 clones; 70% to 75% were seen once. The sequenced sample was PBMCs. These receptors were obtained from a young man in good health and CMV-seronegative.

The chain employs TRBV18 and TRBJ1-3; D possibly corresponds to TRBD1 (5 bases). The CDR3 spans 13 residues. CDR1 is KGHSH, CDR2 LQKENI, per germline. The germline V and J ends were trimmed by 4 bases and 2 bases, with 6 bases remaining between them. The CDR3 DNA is TGTGCCAGCTCACTCAGGGCTGGAAACACCATATATTTT. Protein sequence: CASSLRAGNTIYF.

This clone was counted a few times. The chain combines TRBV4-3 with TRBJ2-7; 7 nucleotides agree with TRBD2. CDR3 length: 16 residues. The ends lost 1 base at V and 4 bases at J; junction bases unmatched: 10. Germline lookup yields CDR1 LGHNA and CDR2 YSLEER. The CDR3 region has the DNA TGCGCCAGCAGCCAAGGTTTTACGGGACTACGTTACGAGCAGTACTTC. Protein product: CASSQGFTGLRYEQYF.

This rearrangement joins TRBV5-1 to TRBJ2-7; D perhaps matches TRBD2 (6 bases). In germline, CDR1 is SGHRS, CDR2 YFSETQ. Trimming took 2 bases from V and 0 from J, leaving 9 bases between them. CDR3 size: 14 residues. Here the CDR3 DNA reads TGCGCCAGCAGCTTCCGGGGGAGCTCCTACGAGCAGTACTTC. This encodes CASSFRGSSYEQYF.

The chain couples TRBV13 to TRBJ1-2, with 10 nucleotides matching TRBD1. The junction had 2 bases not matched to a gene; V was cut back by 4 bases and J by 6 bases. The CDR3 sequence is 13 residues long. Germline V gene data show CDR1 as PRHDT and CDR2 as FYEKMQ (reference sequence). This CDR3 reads CASSSGQGNGYTF. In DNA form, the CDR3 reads TGTGCCAGCAGCTCGGGACAGGGGAATGGCTACACCTTC.

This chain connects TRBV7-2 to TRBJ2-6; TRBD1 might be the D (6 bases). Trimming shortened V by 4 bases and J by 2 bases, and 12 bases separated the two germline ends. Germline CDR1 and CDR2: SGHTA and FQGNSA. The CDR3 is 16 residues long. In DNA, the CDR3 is TGTGCCAGCAGCTCGCAAGGGGGTCCTGGGGCCAACGTCCTGACTTTC. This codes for CASSSQGGPGANVLTF.

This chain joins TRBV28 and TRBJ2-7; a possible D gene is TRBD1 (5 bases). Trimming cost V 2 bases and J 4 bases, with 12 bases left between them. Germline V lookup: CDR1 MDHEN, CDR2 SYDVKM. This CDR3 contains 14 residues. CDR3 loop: CASSLPGMIYEQYF. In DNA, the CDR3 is TGTGCCAGCAGTTTACCAGGGATGATATACGAGCAGTACTTC.

The CDR3 sequence: CASSYVAGSSYEQYF. The CDR3 DNA is TGTGCCAGCAGTTACGTGGCGGGAAGCTCCTACGAGCAGTACTTC. The chain joins TRBV6-5 to TRBJ2-7, with D possibly being TRBD2 (6 bases). V gave up 2 bases and J gave up 0 bases, with 11 bases separating them. Germline CDR1 and CDR2: MNHEY and SVGAGI. The CDR3 is 15 amino acids.

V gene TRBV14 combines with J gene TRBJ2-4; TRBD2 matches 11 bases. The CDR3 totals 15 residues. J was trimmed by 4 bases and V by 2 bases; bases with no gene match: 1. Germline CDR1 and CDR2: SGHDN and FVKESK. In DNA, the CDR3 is TGTGCCAGCAGCCAACTAGCGGGAGGTAAAAACATTCAGTACTTC. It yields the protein CASSQLAGGKNIQYF.

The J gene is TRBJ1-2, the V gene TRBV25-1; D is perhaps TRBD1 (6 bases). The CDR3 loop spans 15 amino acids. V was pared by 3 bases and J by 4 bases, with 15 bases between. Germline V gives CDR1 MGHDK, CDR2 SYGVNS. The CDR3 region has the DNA TGTGCCAGCAGTGAGGCACAGGGCTCCTTCTATGGCTACACCTTC. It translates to CASSEAQGSFYGYTF.

The CDR3 DNA reads as TGTGCCAGCAGTTTATCGCGAGTTACCTTCGGAAACACCATATATTTT. As protein: CASSLSRVTFGNTIYF. The rearrangement joins TRBV6-6 to TRBJ1-3; D is unresolved. V was trimmed by 4 bases and J by 4 bases, leaving 17 bases between them. There are 16 residues in the CDR3. Germline CDR1 is MNHNY and CDR2 is SVGAGI (reference sequence).